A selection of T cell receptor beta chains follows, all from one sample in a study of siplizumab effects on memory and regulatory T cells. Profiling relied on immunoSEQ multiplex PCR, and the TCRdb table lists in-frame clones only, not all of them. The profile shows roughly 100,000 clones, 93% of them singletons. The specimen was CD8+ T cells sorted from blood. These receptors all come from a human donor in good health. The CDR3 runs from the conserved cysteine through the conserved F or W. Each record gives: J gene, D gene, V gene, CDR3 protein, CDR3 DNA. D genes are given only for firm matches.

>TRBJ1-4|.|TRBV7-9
CASSSQMDKDEKLFF
TGTGCCAGCAGCTCTCAAATGGATAAAGATGAAAAACTGTTTTTT
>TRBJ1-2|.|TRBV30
CAWTAARGRSYGYTF
TGTGCCTGGACCGCCGCCCGGGGGCGCAGCTATGGCTACACCTTC
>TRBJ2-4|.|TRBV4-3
CASSQGSGEGIQYF
TGCGCCAGCAGCCAAGGGTCAGGGGAGGGTATTCAGTACTTC
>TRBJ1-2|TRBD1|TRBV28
CASSQPSRDRVFGYTF
TGTGCCAGCAGCCAGCCCTCCCGGGACAGGGTTTTTGGCTACACCTTC
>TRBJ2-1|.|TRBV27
CASSYQSWGEQFF
TGTGCCAGCAGTTACCAGAGCTGGGGTGAGCAGTTCTTC
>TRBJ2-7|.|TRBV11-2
CASSLGSGSYEQYF
TGTGCCAGCAGCTTAGGGAGTGGCTCCTACGAGCAGTACTTC
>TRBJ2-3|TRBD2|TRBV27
CASSLATFGGGGDTQYF
TGTGCCAGCAGTTTAGCAACGTTCGGGGGGGGCGGGGATACGCAGTATTTT
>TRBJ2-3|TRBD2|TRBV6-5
CASSYASGGFTDTQYF
TGTGCCAGCAGTTACGCTAGCGGGGGGTTCACAGATACGCAGTATTTT
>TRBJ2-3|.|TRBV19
CASSISLLSGGSPDTQYF
TGTGCCAGTAGTATAAGTCTCTTAAGTGGGGGCTCGCCAGATACGCAGTATTTT
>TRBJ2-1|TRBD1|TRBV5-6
CASSLGQDYNEQFF
TGTGCCAGCAGCTTAGGACAGGATTACAATGAGCAGTTCTTC
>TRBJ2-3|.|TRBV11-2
CASSLRNRLSKDTQYF
TGTGCCAGCAGCTTAAGGAATCGACTATCGAAAGATACGCAGTATTTT
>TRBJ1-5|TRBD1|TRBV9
CASSKEGQRNQPQHF
TGTGCCAGCAGCAAAGAGGGACAGCGCAATCAGCCCCAGCATTTT